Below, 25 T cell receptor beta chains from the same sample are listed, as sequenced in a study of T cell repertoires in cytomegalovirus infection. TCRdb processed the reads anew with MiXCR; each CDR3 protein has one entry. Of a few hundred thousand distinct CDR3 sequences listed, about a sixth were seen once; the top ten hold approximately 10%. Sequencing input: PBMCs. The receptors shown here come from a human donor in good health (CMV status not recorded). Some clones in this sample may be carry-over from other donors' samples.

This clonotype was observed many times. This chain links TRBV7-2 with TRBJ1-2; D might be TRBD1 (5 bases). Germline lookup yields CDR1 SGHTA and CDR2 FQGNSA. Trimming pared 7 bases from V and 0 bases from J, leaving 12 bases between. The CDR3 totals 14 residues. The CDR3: CASTPMGPNYGYTF. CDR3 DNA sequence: TGTGCCAGCACCCCAATGGGACCTAACTATGGCTACACCTTC.

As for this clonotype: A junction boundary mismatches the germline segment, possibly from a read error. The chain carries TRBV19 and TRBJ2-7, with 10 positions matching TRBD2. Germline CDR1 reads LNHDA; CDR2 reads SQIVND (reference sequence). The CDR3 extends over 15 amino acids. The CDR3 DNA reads TGTGCCAGCAGTATAACAGCGGGGGGGGCCTACGAGCAGTACTTC. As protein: CASSITAGGAYEQYF.

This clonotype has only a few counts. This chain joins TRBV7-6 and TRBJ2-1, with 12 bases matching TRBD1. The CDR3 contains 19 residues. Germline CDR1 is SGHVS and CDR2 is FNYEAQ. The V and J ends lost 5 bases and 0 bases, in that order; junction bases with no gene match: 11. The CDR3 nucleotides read TGTGCCAGCAGCGGACCGGGACAGGGGGCTCTGAGCTCCTACAATGAGCAGTTCTTC. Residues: CASSGPGQGALSSYNEQFF.

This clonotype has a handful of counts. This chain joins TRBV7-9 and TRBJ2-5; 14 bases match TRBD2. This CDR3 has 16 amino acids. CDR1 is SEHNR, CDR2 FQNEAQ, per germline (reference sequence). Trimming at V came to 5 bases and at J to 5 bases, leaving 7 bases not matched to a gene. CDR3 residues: CASSPWTSGGIETQYF. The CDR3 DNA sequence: TGTGCCAGCAGCCCATGGACTAGCGGGGGGATCGAGACCCAGTACTTC.

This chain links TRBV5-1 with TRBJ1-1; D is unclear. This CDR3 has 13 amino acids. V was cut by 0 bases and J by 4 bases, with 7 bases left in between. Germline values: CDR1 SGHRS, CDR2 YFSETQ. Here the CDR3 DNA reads TGCGCCAGCAGCTTGGGGCAGAGCACTGAAGCTTTCTTT. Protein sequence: CASSLGQSTEAFF.

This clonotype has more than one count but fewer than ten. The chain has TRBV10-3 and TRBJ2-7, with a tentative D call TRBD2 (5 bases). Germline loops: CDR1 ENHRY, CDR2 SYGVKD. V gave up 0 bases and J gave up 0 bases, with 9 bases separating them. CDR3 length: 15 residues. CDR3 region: CAISESPGSSYEQYF. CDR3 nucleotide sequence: TGTGCCATCAGTGAGTCGCCGGGAAGCTCCTACGAGCAGTACTTC.

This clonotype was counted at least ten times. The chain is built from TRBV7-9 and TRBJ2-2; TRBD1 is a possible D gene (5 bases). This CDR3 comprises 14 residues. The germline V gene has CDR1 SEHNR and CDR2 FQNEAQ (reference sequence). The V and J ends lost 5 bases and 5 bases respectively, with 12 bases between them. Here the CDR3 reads CASSRSQGTGELFF. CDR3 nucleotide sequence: TGTGCCAGCAGCCGATCTCAGGGAACCGGGGAGCTGTTTTTT.

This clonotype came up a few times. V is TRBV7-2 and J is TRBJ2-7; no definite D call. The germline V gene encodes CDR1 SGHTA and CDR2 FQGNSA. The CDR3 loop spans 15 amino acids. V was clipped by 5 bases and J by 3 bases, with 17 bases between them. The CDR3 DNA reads TGTGCCAGCAGCCCCGGAGCCGGACGGTACTACGAGCAGTACTTC. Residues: CASSPGAGRYYEQYF.

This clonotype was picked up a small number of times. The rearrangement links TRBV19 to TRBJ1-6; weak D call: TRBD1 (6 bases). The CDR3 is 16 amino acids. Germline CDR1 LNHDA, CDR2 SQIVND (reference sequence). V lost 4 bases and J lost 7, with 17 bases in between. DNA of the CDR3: TGTGCCAGTAGTAGCCTCGGGGGGGCTGGCAATTCACCCCTCCACTTT. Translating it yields CASSSLGGAGNSPLHF. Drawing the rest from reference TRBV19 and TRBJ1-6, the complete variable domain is DGGITQSPKYLFRKEGQNVTLSCEQNLNHDAMYWYRQDPGQGLRLIYYSQIVNDFQKGDIAEGYSVSREKKESFPLTVTSAQKNPTAFYLCASSSLGGAGNSPLHFGNGTRLTVT.

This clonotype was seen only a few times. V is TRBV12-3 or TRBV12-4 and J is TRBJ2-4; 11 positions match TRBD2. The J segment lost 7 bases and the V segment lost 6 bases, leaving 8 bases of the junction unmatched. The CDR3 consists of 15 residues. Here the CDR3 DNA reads TGTGCCAGCAGCCCGGGACTAGCGGAGGGGAACATTCAGTACTTC. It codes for CASSPGLAEGNIQYF.

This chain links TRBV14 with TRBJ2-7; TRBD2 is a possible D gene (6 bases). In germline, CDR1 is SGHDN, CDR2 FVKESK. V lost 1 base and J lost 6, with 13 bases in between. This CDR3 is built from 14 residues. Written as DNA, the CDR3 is TGTGCCAGCAGCCAAGGTCACAGGCGGGGCGAGCAGTACTTC. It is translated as CASSQGHRRGEQYF.

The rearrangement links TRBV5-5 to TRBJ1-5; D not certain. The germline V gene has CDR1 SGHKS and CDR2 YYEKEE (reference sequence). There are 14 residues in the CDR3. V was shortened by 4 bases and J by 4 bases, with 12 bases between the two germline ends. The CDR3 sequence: CASSLDVLNQPQHF. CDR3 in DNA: TGTGCCAGCAGCCTGGACGTACTAAATCAGCCCCAGCATTTT.

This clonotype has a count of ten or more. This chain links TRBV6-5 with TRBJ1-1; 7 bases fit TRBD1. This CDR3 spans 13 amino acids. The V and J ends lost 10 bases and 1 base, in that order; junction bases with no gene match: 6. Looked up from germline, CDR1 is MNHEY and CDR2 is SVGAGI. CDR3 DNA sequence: TGTGCCACACACAGGGGAAAGAACACTGAAGCTTTCTTT. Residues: CATHRGKNTEAFF.

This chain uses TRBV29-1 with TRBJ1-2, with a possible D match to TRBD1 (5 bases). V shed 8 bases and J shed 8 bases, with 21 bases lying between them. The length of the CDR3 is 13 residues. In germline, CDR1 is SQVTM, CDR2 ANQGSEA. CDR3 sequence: CSTKWDGGPGYTF. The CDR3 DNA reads TGCAGCACCAAATGGGACGGAGGGCCCGGCTACACCTTC.

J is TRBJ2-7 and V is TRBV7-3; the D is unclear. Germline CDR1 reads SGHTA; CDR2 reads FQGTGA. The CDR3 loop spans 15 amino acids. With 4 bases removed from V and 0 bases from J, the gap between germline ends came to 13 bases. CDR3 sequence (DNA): TGTGCCAGCAGCTCAACGGACGGAGTCTCCTACGAGCAGTACTTC. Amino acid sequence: CASSSTDGVSYEQYF.

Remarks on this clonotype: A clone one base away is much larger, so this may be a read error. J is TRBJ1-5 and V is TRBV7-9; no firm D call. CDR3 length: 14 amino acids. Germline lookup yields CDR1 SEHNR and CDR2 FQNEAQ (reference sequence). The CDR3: CASSLDSTNQPQDF. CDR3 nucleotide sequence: TGTGCCAGCAGCTTAGACAGTACAAATCAGCCCCAGGATTTT.

CDR3 nucleotides: TGTGCCAGCAGCCCGTTGGGCTGGGCCCAGCATTTT. Its translation is CASSPLGWAQHF. V gene TRBV28 combines with J gene TRBJ1-5; D is undetermined. Trimming stripped 6 bases from V and 11 bases from J, with 14 bases between. Germline CDR1 MDHEN, CDR2 SYDVKM. There are 12 residues in the CDR3.

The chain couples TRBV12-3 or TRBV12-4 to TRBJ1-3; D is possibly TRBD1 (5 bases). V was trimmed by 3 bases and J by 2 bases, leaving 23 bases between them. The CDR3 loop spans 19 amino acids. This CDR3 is CASSFRVRDRLNPGNTIYF. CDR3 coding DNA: TGTGCCAGCAGTTTTAGAGTTCGGGACCGACTAAACCCTGGAAACACCATATATTTT.

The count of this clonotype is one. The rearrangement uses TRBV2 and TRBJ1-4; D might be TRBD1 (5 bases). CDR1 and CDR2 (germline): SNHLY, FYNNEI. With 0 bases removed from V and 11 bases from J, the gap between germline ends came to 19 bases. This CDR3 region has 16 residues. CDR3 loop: CASSEAEGPGSRKLFF. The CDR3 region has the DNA TGTGCCAGCAGTGAAGCGGAGGGGCCGGGATCACGGAAACTGTTTTTT.

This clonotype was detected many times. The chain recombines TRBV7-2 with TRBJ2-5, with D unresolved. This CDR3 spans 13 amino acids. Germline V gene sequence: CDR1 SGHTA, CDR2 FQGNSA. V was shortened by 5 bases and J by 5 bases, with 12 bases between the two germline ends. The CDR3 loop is CASSPDGPETQYF. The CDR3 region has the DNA TGTGCCAGCAGCCCGGATGGGCCGGAGACCCAGTACTTC.

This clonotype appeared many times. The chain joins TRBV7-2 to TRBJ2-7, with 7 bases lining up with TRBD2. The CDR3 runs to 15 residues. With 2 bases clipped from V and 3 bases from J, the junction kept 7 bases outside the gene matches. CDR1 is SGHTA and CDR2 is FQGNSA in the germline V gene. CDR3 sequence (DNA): TGTGCCAGCAGCTTATCCCAGGGAGGGTACTACGAGCAGTACTTC. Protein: CASSLSQGGYYEQYF.

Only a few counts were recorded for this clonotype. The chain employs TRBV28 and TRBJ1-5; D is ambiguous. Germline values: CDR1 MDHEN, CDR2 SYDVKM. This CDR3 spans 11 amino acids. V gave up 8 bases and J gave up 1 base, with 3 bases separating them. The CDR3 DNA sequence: TGTGCCAGCCAAAGCAATCAGCCCCAGCATTTT. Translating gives CASQSNQPQHF.

Written as DNA, the CDR3 is TGCGCCAGCAGCCAGACAACGACGTTGGGGGAGCAGTACTTC. It encodes CASSQTTTLGEQYF. The chain links TRBV4-1 to TRBJ2-7; D is ambiguous. Trimming left V 3 bases short and J 7 bases short, with 16 bases between. Looked up from germline, CDR1 is MGHRA and CDR2 is YSYEKL. The CDR3 sequence is 14 residues long.

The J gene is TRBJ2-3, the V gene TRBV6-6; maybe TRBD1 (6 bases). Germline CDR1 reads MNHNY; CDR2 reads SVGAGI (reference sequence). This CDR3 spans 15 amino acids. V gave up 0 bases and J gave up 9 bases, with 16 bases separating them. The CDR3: CASSYSRSRDTTQYF. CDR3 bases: TGTGCCAGCAGTTACTCGAGGTCCAGGGACACAACGCAGTATTTT.

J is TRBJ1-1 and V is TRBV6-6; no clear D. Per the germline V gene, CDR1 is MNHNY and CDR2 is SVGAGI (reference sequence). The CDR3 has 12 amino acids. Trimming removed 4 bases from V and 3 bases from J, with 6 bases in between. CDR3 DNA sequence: TGTGCCAGCAGTTCGTTCGACACTGAAGCTTTCTTT. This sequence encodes CASSSFDTEAFF.